This T cell receptor beta chain was profiled in a study of Graves' ophthalmopathy and Graves' hyperthyroidism (dated by TCRdb to the late 2010s). Regarding the study in general: Peripheral blood was collected at initial diagnosis, prior to any treatment. T-cell repertoires of thyroid tissue and blood were compared in six or seven hyperthyroidism patients. In total, approximately 130 blood samples were TCR-sequenced: 40 to 45 ophthalmopathy, some 75 hyperthyroidism and approximately 17 hyperthyroidism-to-ophthalmopathy patients. To explore V-J signatures that distinguish ophthalmopathy from hyperthyroidism, a discovery set of about a hundred patients was enrolled, made up of 43 with ophthalmopathy and 57 with stable hyperthyroidism. The study used TCR beta repertoire signatures to distinguish Graves' ophthalmopathy from Graves' hyperthyroidism and to predict progression to ophthalmopathy. An independent validation cohort comprised 18 hyperthyroidism patients and some 16 patients who later progressed from hyperthyroidism to ophthalmopathy. Following sample collection, hyperthyroidism patients were given methimazole at a starting dose of 30 mg daily, and ophthalmopathy patients were given high-dose intravenous methylprednisolone.

This clonotype was seen just once. Its antigen has not been determined. Per-nucleotide qualities are absent, and no much larger clonotype sits a single base away. One read alone provides weak support. The ophthalmopathy patients had moderately to severely active disease, with a Clinical Activity Score of 3 or higher, a NOSPECS grade of 4 or higher, and a disease duration of less than 3 months. Patients with other autoimmune diseases, uncontrolled infections, pregnancy or lactation were excluded. Diagnosis relied on clinical symptoms, serum thyroxine, TRAb, thyroid ultrasound and orbital computed tomography. Ficoll-Paque density gradient centrifugation was used to isolate PBMCs from around 10 ml of fresh peripheral blood. Total RNA was extracted with Trizol reagent and quality-checked on an Agilent 2100 Bioanalyzer. For repertoire sequencing, TCR beta CDR3 regions were amplified from RNA transcripts. A first-round RT-PCR used HTBI primers with the Qiagen OneStep RT-PCR kit, followed by a second-round multiplex PCR, size selection and purification. The libraries underwent paired-end sequencing with 100 bp reads on an Illumina HiSeq2000. The original pipeline was this. Reads were processed with SOAPnuke, discarding reads with adapters, uncalled bases, mean Phred below 15, or no exact constant-primer or identifier match. High-quality paired reads were merged with COPE v1.2.5. Each unique nucleotide sequence was defined as a clonotype, and clonotypes were aligned to IMGT TRB V, D and J references with MiTCR v1.1. Analysis was restricted to V-J combinations with a frequency above 0.0001, which covered roughly 99% of repertoires. A TCR clonal expansion and chaos score per V-J combination was defined as the ratio of F50 clonal expansion to chaos observed in the TCRdist matrix. Welch's t-statistics and random forest were used to reduce features to approximately 13 V-J combinations, which were fed into a naive Bayes classifier. The Morisita-Horn index was used to measure how similar the thyroid and blood repertoires were. TCRdb applied fastp at Q25 and MiXCR to the public reads, then kept only in-frame beta chains. Identical CDR3 proteins give one entry, which carries the most common genes and DNA. The V and J calls reflect TCRdb's pipeline rather than the authors' work. Present in this sample are about 700,000 distinct CDR3 sequences, around 40% of which were seen just once. 44% of the sample goes to the ten largest clones.

From the cysteine through the phenylalanine, the CDR3 covers 14 amino acids. Only the CDR3 part of the read is kept: 42 bases, read in frame from the first base. Looking up the germline V gene (reference sequence) yields CDR1 PRHDT and CDR2 FYEKMQ. Trimming takes 0 bases off V and 6 bases off J; junction bases not matched to a gene: 5. Summary of the overall study and its limitations: Sample size was not predetermined statistically, and investigators were not blinded to group allocation. Most expanded thyroid clonotypes with a frequency above 0.001 also appeared in blood, which suggests that blood repertoires may reflect the immune response in the thyroid. In validation, the model predicted ophthalmopathy progression with 55% to 71% sensitivity and 72% to 80% specificity; more than ten predicted patients were CT-confirmed with GO in a median of approximately 6.5 months. In cross-validation, the 13-signature model distinguished ophthalmopathy from stable hyperthyroidism with 85% to 90% sensitivity and around 81% specificity, and in the test set the corresponding values were about 80% and 75%.

The rearranged segments are TRBV13 and TRBJ2-7; TRBD1 aligns with 7 central bases. The receptor comes from an adult man with Graves' ophthalmopathy. Specimen: peripheral blood. CDR3 sequence: CASSLGVTGSEQYF. The DNA sequence follows: TGTGCCAGCAGCTTAGGCGTGACAGGGTCCGAGCAGTACTTC.